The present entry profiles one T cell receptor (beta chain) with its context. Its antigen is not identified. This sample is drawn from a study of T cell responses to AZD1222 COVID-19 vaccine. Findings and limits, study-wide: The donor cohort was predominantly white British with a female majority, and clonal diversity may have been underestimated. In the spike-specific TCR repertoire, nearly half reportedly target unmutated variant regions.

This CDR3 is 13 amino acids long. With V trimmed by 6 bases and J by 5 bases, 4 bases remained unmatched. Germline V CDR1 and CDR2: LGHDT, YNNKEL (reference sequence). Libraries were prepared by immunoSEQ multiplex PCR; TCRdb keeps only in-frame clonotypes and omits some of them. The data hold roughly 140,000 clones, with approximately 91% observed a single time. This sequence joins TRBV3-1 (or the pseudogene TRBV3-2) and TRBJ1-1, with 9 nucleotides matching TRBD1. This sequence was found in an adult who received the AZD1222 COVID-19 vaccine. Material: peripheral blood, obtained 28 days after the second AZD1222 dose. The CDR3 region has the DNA TGTGCCAGCAGAACAGGGGGCGGAACTGAAGCTTTCTTT. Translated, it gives CASRTGGGTEAFF.